Given below is one T cell receptor (beta chain) in context. The CDR3 contains 15 residues. V was pared by 4 bases and J by 7 bases, with 11 bases of the junction left unmatched. Germline V gene lookup returns CDR1 MDHEN and CDR2 SYDVKM. The data originate from a study of T cell responses to AZD1222 COVID-19 vaccine. The data were produced by immunoSEQ multiplex PCR, yet TCRdb's version contains in-frame clones alone and is incomplete. The sample comprises 120,000 or so clones, 88% of which are singletons, and around 20% rests with the top ten. V gene TRBV28 combines with J gene TRBJ2-5; TRBD2 agrees at 8 bases. The clonotype comes from an adult in good health. The material sequenced was peripheral blood, taken on day 0 of MenACWY control vaccination. CDR3 amino acids: CASSSRRREAPTQYF. The CDR3 region has the DNA TGTGCCAGCAGTTCCCGGCGGCGGGAGGCCCCGACCCAGTACTTC.